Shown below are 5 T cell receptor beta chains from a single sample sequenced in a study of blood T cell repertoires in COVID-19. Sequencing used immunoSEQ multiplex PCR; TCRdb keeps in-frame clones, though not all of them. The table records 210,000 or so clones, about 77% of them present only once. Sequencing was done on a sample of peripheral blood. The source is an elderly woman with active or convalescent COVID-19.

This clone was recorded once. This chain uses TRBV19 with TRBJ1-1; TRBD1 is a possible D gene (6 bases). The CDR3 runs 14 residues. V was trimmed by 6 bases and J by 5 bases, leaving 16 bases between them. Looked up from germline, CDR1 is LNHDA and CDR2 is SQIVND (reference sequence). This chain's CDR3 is CASRYRGGLTEAFF. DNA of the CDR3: TGTGCCAGTAGGTATCGAGGGGGTTTAACTGAAGCTTTCTTT.

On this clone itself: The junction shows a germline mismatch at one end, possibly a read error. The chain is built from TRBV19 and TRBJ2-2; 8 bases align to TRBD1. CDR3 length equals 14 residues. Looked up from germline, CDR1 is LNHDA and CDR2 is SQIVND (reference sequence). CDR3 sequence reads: CSSAGQGANGELFF. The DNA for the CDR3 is TGCTCTTCCGCAGGGCAGGGGGCGAACGGGGAGCTGTTTTTT.

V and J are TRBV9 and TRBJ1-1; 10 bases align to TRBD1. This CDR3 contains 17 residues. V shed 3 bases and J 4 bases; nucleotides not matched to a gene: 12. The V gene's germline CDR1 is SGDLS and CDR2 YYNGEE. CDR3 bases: TGTGCCAGCAGCGCGACGACAGGGGGCAGGGGTGGCACTGAAGCTTTCTTT. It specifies CASSATTGGRGGTEAFF. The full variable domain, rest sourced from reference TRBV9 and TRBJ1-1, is DSGVTQTPKHLITATGQRVTLRCSPRSGDLSVYWYQQSLDQGLQFLIQYYNGEERAKGNILERFSAQQFPDLHSELNLSSLELGDSALYFCASSATTGGRGGTEAFFGQGTRLTVV.

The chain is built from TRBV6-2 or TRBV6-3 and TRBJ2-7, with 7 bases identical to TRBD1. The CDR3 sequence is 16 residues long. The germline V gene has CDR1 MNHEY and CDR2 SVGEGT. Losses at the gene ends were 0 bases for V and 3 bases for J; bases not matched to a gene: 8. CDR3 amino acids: CASSYSTYTGDYEQYF. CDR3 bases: TGTGCCAGCAGTTACTCAACTTACACAGGGGACTACGAGCAGTACTTC.

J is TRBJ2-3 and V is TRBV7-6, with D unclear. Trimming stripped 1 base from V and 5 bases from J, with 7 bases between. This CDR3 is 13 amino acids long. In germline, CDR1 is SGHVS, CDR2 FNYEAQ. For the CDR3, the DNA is TGTGCCAGCAGCTTAGTTCAGGTAGATACGCAGTATTTT. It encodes CASSLVQVDTQYF.